Sequencing of this T cell receptor (beta chain) was carried out in a study of blood T cell repertoires in COVID-19. At the level of the study: Collection of acute and convalescent COVID-19 samples took place in the United States, Italy and Spain.

As handled by the study authors: Amplification with reference gene primers provided the estimates of nucleated cell counts. Using immunoSEQ multiplex PCR, the repertoire was profiled, and TCRdb retains in-frame clones only, with some absent. V, J and clone size are those of that table, while D and trimming were read from the DNA. This table has about 340,000 clones, 65% to 90% appearing once. Patients in Seattle were enrolled during active infection, then followed longitudinally. Germline CDR1 LGHDT, CDR2 YNNKEL (reference sequence). There are 15 residues in the CDR3. The V end lost 4 bases, the J end lost 2 bases, and 11 bases lay between the germline ends.

The chain recombines TRBV3-1 (or the pseudogene TRBV3-2) with TRBJ2-2, with unresolved D. The sequence came from a woman in her sixties or seventies with COVID-19, enrolled during active disease. Specimen: peripheral blood. The CDR3 DNA reads as TGTGCCAGCAGCCCCAGACTCGTAAACACCGGGGAGCTGTTTTTT. Its protein is CASSPRLVNTGELFF.